Presented here are 2 T cell receptor beta chains from one specimen sequenced in a study of PD-1 blockade in classical Hodgkin lymphoma. Sequencing used immunoSEQ multiplex PCR; TCRdb keeps in-frame clones, though not all of them. The sample has thousands of clones, around 77% seen once. Each and every patient relapsed after autologous stem cell transplantation, and patients got differing brentuximab vedotin exposure. Material: peripheral blood mononuclear cells (PBMCs), obtained at baseline. The receptors here all came from a human donor with classical Hodgkin lymphoma.

This chain joins TRBV7-9 and TRBJ2-7; a weak D match, TRBD1 (5 bases). CDR3 size: 14 residues. Looked up from germline, CDR1 is SEHNR and CDR2 is FQNEAQ (reference sequence). The V end lost 4 bases, the J end lost 2 bases, and 12 bases lay between the germline ends. This chain's CDR3 is CASSSTGSTYEQYF. DNA for the CDR3: TGTGCCAGCAGCTCCACAGGTAGCACCTACGAGCAGTACTTC.

This clone was seen only a few times. The chain uses TRBV28 and TRBJ1-2, with D uncertain. The CDR3 sequence is 14 residues long. V gave up 7 bases and J gave up 4 bases, with 16 bases separating them. CDR1 MDHEN and CDR2 SYDVKM come from the germline V gene. CDR3 coding DNA: TGTGCCAGCACCCCCGGAGATGTAGTCTATGGCTACACCTTC. This translates into CASTPGDVVYGYTF.